This T cell receptor (beta chain) was sequenced in a study of T cells in Graves' hyperthyroidism and ophthalmopathy. Any patient presenting with uncontrolled infection, other autoimmune disease, pregnancy or lactation was left out. Amplification yielded TCR beta CDR3 regions, with RNA transcripts as the source. RT-PCR in the first round (using the HTBI primer set) targeted the TCR CDR3. TCRdb used MiXCR to reprocess the multiplex PCR reads, holding one entry per CDR3 protein. The repertoire holds about 340,000 distinct CDR3 sequences, about 21% seen once, with around 48% in the top ten. Of note for this clonotype: What it binds is not known.

Germline CDR1 is DFQATT and CDR2 is SNEGSKA (reference sequence). The CDR3 has 17 residues. V was shortened by 8 bases and J by 0 bases, with 25 bases between the two germline ends. Study-wide results and caveats: The model identified upcoming ophthalmopathy a median roughly 6 months ahead of onset.

The TCR was taken from a woman between 45 and 65 years old with Graves' hyperthyroidism. Sequenced: blood. This chain uses TRBV20-1 with TRBJ1-1, with D maybe TRBD1 (5 bases). The CDR3 coding sequence is TGCAGTATCGACAGCGGCGGGACGGTGAACATGAACACTGAAGCTTTCTTT. This gives the protein CSIDSGGTVNMNTEAFF.